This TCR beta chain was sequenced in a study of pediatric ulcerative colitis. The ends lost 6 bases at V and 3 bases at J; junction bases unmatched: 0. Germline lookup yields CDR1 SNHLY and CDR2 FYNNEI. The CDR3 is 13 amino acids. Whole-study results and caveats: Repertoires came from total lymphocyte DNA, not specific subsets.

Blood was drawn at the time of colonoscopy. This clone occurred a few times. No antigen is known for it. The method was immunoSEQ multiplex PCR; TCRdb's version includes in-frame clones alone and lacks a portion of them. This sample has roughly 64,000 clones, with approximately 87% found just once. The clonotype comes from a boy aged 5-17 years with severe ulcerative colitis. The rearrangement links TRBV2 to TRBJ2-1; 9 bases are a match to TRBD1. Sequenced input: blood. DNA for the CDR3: TGTGCCAGCAGGGGACAGGGCTACAATGAGCAGTTCTTC. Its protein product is CASRGQGYNEQFF.